The 11 T cell receptor beta chains in this list originate from one sample, sequenced in a study of T cells in localized non-small cell lung cancer. Only in-frame clones appear in the TCRdb table, and some are missing; sequencing was by immunoSEQ multiplex PCR. In the table there are about 82,000 clones, 60% to 85% of which are singletons. This specimen was PBMCs, taken before any cancer treatment. These receptors all stem from a man aged 35 to 69 with stage II squamous cell lung carcinoma.

The chain is built from TRBV4-2 and TRBJ1-3; no clear D gene. V was clipped by 2 bases and J by 0 bases, with 11 bases between them. Per the germline V gene, CDR1 is LGHNA and CDR2 is YNFKEQ. The CDR3 length is 16 residues. CDR3 nucleotides: TGTGCCAGCAGCCAACTCAACGGTATCTCTGGAAACACCATATATTTT. Protein sequence: CASSQLNGISGNTIYF.

The CDR3 DNA reads TGTGCCAGCCTCTCGGGGGAAAGACCCGGGGAGCTGTTTTTT. Amino acid sequence: CASLSGERPGELFF. The J gene is TRBJ2-2, the V gene TRBV6-6; D is possibly TRBD2 (6 bases). CDR3 length: 14 amino acids. V was cut by 8 bases and J by 6 bases, with 16 bases left in between. CDR1 and CDR2 (germline): MNHNY, SVGAGI (reference sequence).

This chain links TRBV5-7 with TRBJ1-5, with 7 bases matching TRBD1. Being an ORF, TRBV5-7 has a function that is uncertain. This CDR3 comprises 16 residues. After removal of 10 bases from V and 0 bases from J, the junction contained 13 bases not matched to a gene. The CDR3: CAPREGAADSNQPQHF. The CDR3 region has the DNA TGTGCCCCCCGGGAGGGGGCGGCCGATAGCAATCAGCCCCAGCATTTT.

J is TRBJ2-5 and V is TRBV19; D gene ambiguous. The CDR3 covers 13 residues. The V and J ends lost 1 base and 5 bases respectively, with 8 bases between them. The V gene's germline CDR1 is LNHDA and CDR2 SQIVND (reference sequence). CDR3: CASSIGIRETQYF. For the CDR3, the DNA is TGTGCCAGTAGTATAGGAATAAGGGAGACCCAGTACTTC.

The chain recombines TRBV5-1 with TRBJ2-1; TRBD2 matches 7 bases. CDR3 size: 13 residues. The ends lost 6 bases at V and 4 bases at J; junction bases unmatched: 4. Per the germline V gene, CDR1 is SGHRS and CDR2 is YFSETQ. CDR3 DNA: TGCGCCAGCAATCCTAGCGGATACAATGAGCAGTTCTTC. It yields the protein CASNPSGYNEQFF. Full variable domain (outside the CDR3, taken from reference TRBV5-1 and TRBJ2-1): KAGVTQTPRYLIKTRGQQVTLSCSPISGHRSVSWYQQTPGQGLQFLFEYFSETQRNKGNFPGRFSGRQFSNSRSEMNVSTLELGDSALYLCASNPSGYNEQFFGPGTRLTVL.

V is TRBV7-8 and J is TRBJ1-4, with a tentative D call TRBD1 (5 bases). CDR3 length: 15 residues. The V gene lost 6 bases and the J gene lost 4 bases, with 15 bases spanning the gap. Germline V gene sequence: CDR1 SGHVS, CDR2 FQNEAQ. CDR3 in amino acids: CASSPLGGVNEKLFF. As DNA, the CDR3 is TGTGCCAGCAGTCCCTTGGGGGGAGTTAATGAAAAACTGTTTTTT.

This chain joins TRBV6-4 and TRBJ2-3, with 15 bases matching TRBD2. The CDR3 is made up of 16 amino acids. The ends lost 6 bases at V and 3 bases at J; junction bases unmatched: 4. The germline V gene has CDR1 MRHNA and CDR2 SNTAGT. CDR3 DNA sequence: TGTGCCAGCAGCCCCGGACTAGCGGGAGGGACAGATACGCAGTATTTT. As protein: CASSPGLAGGTDTQYF.

The chain links TRBV27 to TRBJ2-1; D not resolved. V was pared by 4 bases and J by 0 bases, with 16 bases between. CDR1 and CDR2 from the germline V gene are MNHEY and SMNVEV (reference sequence). The CDR3 has 17 amino acids. The CDR3 is CASSSLVGPDSYNEQFF. The CDR3 coding sequence is TGTGCCAGCAGTTCCCTAGTAGGGCCGGACTCCTACAATGAGCAGTTCTTC.

The chain recombines TRBV5-4 with TRBJ2-7; D not resolved. The V end was cut by 0 bases, the J end by 6 bases, with 13 bases between. This CDR3 comprises 14 residues. In germline, CDR1 is SGHNT, CDR2 YYREEE (reference sequence). In DNA form, the CDR3 reads TGTGCCAGCAGCTTGGAGTCACCTCTGGGCGAGCAGTACTTC. This encodes CASSLESPLGEQYF.

The chain combines TRBV28 with TRBJ2-2, with a tentative D call TRBD1 (5 bases). CDR3 length: 14 residues. Germline values: CDR1 MDHEN, CDR2 SYDVKM. The ends were cut back, 10 bases at V and 2 bases at J, with 14 bases in the middle. CDR3 DNA sequence: TGTGCCATCTCAAGGGGTAGTAACACCGGGGAGCTGTTTTTT. Residues: CAISRGSNTGELFF.

The chain combines TRBV6-5 with TRBJ1-5, with 9 bases matching TRBD1. V lost 6 bases and J lost 4; bases outside the gene matches: 7. The germline V gene has CDR1 MNHEY and CDR2 SVGAGI. There are 15 residues in the CDR3. DNA for the CDR3: TGTGCCAGCAGAGCAGGGACAGGGTGGAATCAGCCCCAGCATTTT. The encoded protein is CASRAGTGWNQPQHF.